Listed here are 14 T cell receptor beta chains from one sample, sequenced in a study of blood T cell repertoires in COVID-19. Clones were read by immunoSEQ multiplex PCR, and TCRdb kept only the in-frame ones, dropping some. The table has 390,000 or so clones, 75% to 90% seen once. The sample taken for sequencing was PBMCs or T cells enriched from blood (not recorded which). The source is a woman aged 45 to 65 who had recovered from COVID-19.

The gene calls are TRBV5-1 and TRBJ1-1; possible D gene TRBD1, 6 bases. The germline gives CDR1 SGHRS, CDR2 YFSETQ. The V gene lost 7 bases and the J gene lost 4 bases, with 20 bases spanning the gap. The CDR3 contains 15 residues. Here the CDR3 DNA reads TGCGCCAGCTCCTTAGGGGGGGGAGCTAGCACTGAAGCTTTCTTT. Amino acid sequence: CASSLGGGASTEAFF.

This clone was recorded once. The chain links TRBV5-1 to TRBJ1-4; D possibly corresponds to TRBD1 (6 bases). This CDR3 region has 12 residues. Germline V gene lookup returns CDR1 SGHRS and CDR2 YFSETQ. Trimming left V 5 bases short and J 4 bases short, with 6 bases between. Here the CDR3 DNA reads TGCGCCAGCAGAGGGGGTAATGAAAAACTGTTTTTT. Its translation: CASRGGNEKLFF.

The chain carries TRBV19 and TRBJ1-5; D is unresolved. Germline V CDR1 and CDR2: LNHDA, SQIVND (reference sequence). V was shortened by 4 bases and J by 3 bases, with 16 bases between the two germline ends. This CDR3 has 16 residues. As DNA, the CDR3 is TGTGCCAGTAGTACGACCCAGAGGGCCGTCAATCAGCCCCAGCATTTT. It codes for CASSTTQRAVNQPQHF.

Turning to this clone: Compared with germline, one end of the junction differs, possibly owing to a read error. The chain recombines TRBV28 with TRBJ1-2; tentative D call: TRBD1 (5 bases). Germline-derived CDR1 and CDR2 are MDHEN and SYDVKM. This CDR3 has 15 residues. The CDR3 region is CASSRPRGQSYRYTF. The CDR3 DNA follows: TGTGCCAGCAGTCGTCCCAGAGGACAAAGCTATCGCTACACCTTC.

CDR3 amino acids: CASSSAGGYNEQFF. The CDR3 DNA reads as TGCGCCAGCAGCTCAGCGGGAGGGTACAATGAGCAGTTCTTC. The V call is TRBV5-1, the J call TRBJ2-1; 10 bases match TRBD2. Looked up from germline, CDR1 is SGHRS and CDR2 is YFSETQ. The CDR3 contains 14 residues. The junction had 1 base not matched to a gene; V was cut back by 3 bases and J by 4 bases.

This clone was counted a single time. The chain joins TRBV19 to TRBJ2-6; the D gene is possibly TRBD2 (6 bases). The CDR3 is made up of 16 amino acids. Between the trimmed V and J ends, which lost 7 bases and 0 bases, there was a span of 13 bases. Germline lookup yields CDR1 LNHDA and CDR2 SQIVND (reference sequence). The CDR3 coding sequence is TGTGCCAGTAAGGAGGGCCCGAGCTCTGGGGCCAACGTCCTGACTTTC. As protein: CASKEGPSSGANVLTF.

This rearrangement joins TRBV7-2 to TRBJ1-1, with a tentative D call TRBD1 (5 bases). Germline CDR1 SGHTA, CDR2 FQGNSA. The CDR3 consists of 13 residues. Trimming pared 4 bases from V and 3 bases from J, leaving 9 bases between. In DNA form, the CDR3 reads TGTGCCAGCAGCTGGGGGGGGTACACTGAAGCTTTCTTT. This translates into CASSWGGYTEAFF.

This chain uses TRBV6-5 with TRBJ1-3; D is ambiguous. Germline values: CDR1 MNHEY, CDR2 SVGAGI. The germline V and J ends were trimmed by 0 bases and 0 bases, with 9 bases remaining between them. The CDR3 extends over 16 amino acids. CDR3 bases: TGTGCCAGCAGTTACTCCGGGGATTCCTCTGGAAACACCATATATTTT. It is translated as CASSYSGDSSGNTIYF.

This clone was seen a handful of times. V and J are TRBV19 and TRBJ1-1; D unresolved. V was pared by 5 bases and J by 5 bases, with 12 bases between. This CDR3 comprises 13 residues. Germline V CDR1 and CDR2: LNHDA, SQIVND (reference sequence). The CDR3 loop is CASSRAGSTEAFF. The CDR3 region has the DNA TGTGCCAGTAGTCGCGCAGGATCGACTGAAGCTTTCTTT.

This clone was seen more than once but under ten times. This rearrangement joins TRBV25-1 to TRBJ2-1; tentative D call: TRBD1 (5 bases). Germline loops: CDR1 MGHDK, CDR2 SYGVNS. V lost 5 bases, J lost 9 bases, and 14 bases lay in between. This CDR3 has 13 amino acids. The chain's CDR3 is CASSYTGSIEQFF. As DNA, the CDR3 is TGTGCCAGCAGTTACACAGGATCGATTGAGCAGTTCTTC.

This clone was detected only once. The chain has TRBV7-3 and TRBJ1-2, with D uncertain. From germline, CDR1 is SGHTA and CDR2 FQGTGA. Trimming left V 2 bases short and J 3 bases short, with 10 bases between. This CDR3 contains 14 residues. For the CDR3, the DNA is TGTGCCAGCAGCTTATCCCCCTTTGACTATGGCTACACCTTC. Translated, it gives CASSLSPFDYGYTF.

The chain couples TRBV5-1 to TRBJ1-5; D is perhaps TRBD1 (5 bases). The CDR3 spans 15 residues. Germline-derived CDR1 and CDR2 are SGHRS and YFSETQ. Trimming stripped 4 bases from V and 0 bases from J, with 11 bases between. CDR3 protein: CASSPSDSSNQPQHF. In nucleotides, the CDR3 is TGCGCCAGCAGCCCTTCCGACAGTAGCAATCAGCCCCAGCATTTT.

This chain connects TRBV30 to TRBJ2-3; 8 nucleotides align to TRBD2. The CDR3 is 14 amino acids. V gave up 3 bases and J gave up 2 bases; unmatched junction bases: 4. Germline V lookup: CDR1 GTSNPN, CDR2 SVGIG (reference sequence). The CDR3 sequence is CAWSMTSDTDTQYF. The CDR3 nucleotides read TGTGCCTGGAGCATGACTAGCGACACAGATACGCAGTATTTT.

This clone was detected once. The rearrangement links TRBV20-1 to TRBJ2-1; D not certain. This CDR3 spans 15 amino acids. Germline CDR1 DFQATT, CDR2 SNEGSKA (reference sequence). The V end was cut by 3 bases, the J end by 0 bases, with 12 bases between. The DNA for the CDR3 is TGCAGTGCTAGTTCCCCATCGAGCTCCTACAATGAGCAGTTCTTC. Protein sequence: CSASSPSSSYNEQFF.